The present TCR beta chain was sequenced within a study of shared clonotypes between healthy human individuals. In the source study's methods: Junction-only sequences produced by ImmunoSEQ had no quality scores, so filtering differed. Using immunoSEQ multiplex PCR, the repertoire was profiled, and TCRdb retains in-frame clones only, with some absent. That table furnishes V, J and clone size, whereas the DNA furnished D and trimming. In the table there are almost 700,000 clones, about 90% of which are singletons. Positive CCR7 selection of CD45RO-negative cells yielded the naive CD8 cells, and terminally differentiated effector memory CD45RA+ cells were excluded. This CDR3 spans 13 amino acids. The germline CDR1 and CDR2 sequences are SGHVS and FNYEAQ. The germline V and J ends were trimmed by 5 bases and 4 bases, with 10 bases remaining between them.

This chain connects TRBV7-6 to TRBJ2-3; no definite D call. Sequenced material: naive CD8+ T cells sorted from blood. This TCR derives from a man aged 25-45 years in good health. The CDR3 is CASSNRASDTQYF. Written as DNA, the CDR3 is TGTGCCAGCAGCAACCGGGCCTCAGATACGCAGTATTTT.